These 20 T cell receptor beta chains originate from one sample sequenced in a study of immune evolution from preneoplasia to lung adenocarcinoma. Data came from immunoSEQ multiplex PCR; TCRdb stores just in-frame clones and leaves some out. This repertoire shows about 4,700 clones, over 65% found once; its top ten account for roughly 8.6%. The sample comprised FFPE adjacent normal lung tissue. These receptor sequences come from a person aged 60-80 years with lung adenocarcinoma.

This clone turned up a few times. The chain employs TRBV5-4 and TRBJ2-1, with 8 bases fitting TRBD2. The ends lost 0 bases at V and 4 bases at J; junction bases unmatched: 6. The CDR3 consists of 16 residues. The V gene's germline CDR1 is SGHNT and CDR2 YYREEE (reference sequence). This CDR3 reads CASSLGSGGLYNEQFF. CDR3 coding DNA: TGTGCCAGCAGCTTGGGGAGCGGGGGCCTTTACAATGAGCAGTTCTTC.

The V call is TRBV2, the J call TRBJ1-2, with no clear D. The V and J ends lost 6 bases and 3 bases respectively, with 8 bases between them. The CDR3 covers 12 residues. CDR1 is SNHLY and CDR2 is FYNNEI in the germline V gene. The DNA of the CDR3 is TGTGCCAGCAGGCGGCAGGACTATGGCTACACCTTC. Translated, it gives CASRRQDYGYTF.

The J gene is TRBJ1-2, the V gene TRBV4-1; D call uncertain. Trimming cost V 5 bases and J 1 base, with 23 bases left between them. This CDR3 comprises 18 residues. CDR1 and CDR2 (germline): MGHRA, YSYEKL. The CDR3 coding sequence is TGCGCCAGCAGCGCCCGCGCGTCGGTCTCCCGGGGTAACTATGGCTACACCTTC. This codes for CASSARASVSRGNYGYTF.

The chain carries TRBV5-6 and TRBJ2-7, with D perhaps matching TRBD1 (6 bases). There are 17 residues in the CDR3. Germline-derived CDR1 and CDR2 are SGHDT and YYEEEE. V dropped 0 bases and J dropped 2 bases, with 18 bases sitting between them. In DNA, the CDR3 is TGTGCCAGCAGCTTGGTTGGAGGTGGCAGGGGACCCTACGAGCAGTACTTC. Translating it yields CASSLVGGGRGPYEQYF.

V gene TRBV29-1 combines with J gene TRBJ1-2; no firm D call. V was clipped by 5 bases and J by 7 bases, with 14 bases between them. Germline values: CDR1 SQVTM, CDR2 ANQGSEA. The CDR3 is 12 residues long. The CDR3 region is CSVREGSVGYTF. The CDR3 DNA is TGCAGCGTTCGGGAGGGATCGGTTGGCTACACCTTC.

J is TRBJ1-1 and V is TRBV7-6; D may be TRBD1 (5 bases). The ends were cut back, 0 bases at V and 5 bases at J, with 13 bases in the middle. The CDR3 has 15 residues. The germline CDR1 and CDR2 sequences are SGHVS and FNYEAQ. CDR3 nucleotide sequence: TGTGCCAGCAGCTTAGCGGCAGGAGGGGCGACTGAAGCTTTCTTT. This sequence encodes CASSLAAGGATEAFF.

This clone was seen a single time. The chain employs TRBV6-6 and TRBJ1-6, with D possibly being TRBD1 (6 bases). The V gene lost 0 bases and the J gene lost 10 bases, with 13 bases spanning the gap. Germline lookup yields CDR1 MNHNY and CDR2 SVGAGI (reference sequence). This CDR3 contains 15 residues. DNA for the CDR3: TGTGCCAGCAGTTACTCCAGGGACATTGGCTCACCCCTCCACTTT. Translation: CASSYSRDIGSPLHF.

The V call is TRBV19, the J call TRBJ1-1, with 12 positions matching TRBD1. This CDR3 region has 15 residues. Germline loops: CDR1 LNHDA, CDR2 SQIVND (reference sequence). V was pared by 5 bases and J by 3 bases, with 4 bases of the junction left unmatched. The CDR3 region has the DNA TGTGCCAGTAGTCCCCGGGACAGGGGGCACACTGAAGCTTTCTTT. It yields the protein CASSPRDRGHTEAFF.

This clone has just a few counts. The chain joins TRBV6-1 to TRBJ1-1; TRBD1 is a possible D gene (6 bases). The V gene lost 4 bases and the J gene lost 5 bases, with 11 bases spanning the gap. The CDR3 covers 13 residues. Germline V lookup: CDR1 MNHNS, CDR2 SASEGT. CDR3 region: CASSASGVTEAFF. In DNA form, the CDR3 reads TGTGCCAGCAGTGCATCAGGGGTTACTGAAGCTTTCTTT.

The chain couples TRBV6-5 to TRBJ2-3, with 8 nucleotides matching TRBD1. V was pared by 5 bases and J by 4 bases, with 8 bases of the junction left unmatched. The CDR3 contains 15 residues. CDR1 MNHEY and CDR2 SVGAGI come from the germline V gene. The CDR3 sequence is CASSPQGARSDTQYF. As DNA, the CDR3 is TGTGCCAGCAGTCCCCAGGGGGCGAGGTCAGATACGCAGTATTTT.

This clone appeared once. CDR3 nucleotides: TGTGCCAGCAGCCAATCACAGGTGAACACTGAAGCTTTCTTT. Residues: CASSQSQVNTEAFF. The chain employs TRBV13 and TRBJ1-1, with TRBD1 as a possible D gene (5 bases). CDR1 and CDR2 from the germline V gene are PRHDT and FYEKMQ (reference sequence). CDR3 length: 14 residues. V was shortened by 5 bases and J by 0 bases, with 10 bases between the two germline ends.

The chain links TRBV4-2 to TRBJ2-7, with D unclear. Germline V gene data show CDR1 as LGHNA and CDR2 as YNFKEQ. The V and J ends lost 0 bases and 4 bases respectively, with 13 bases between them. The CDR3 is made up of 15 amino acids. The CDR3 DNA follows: TGTGCCAGCAGCCAAGACAGGACCCGCTCTTACGAGCAGTACTTC. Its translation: CASSQDRTRSYEQYF.

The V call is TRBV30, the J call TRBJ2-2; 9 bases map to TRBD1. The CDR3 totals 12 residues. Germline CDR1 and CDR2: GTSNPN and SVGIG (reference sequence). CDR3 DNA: TGTCAAGGGACAGGGTGGGCCGGGGAGCTGTTTTTT. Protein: CQGTGWAGELFF.

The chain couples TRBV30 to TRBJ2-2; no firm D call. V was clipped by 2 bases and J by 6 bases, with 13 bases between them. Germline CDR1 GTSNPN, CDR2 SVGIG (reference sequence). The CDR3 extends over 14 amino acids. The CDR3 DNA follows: TGTGCCTGGAGTCTAGGGCTTCACGCCGGGGAGCTGTTTTTT. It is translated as CAWSLGLHAGELFF.

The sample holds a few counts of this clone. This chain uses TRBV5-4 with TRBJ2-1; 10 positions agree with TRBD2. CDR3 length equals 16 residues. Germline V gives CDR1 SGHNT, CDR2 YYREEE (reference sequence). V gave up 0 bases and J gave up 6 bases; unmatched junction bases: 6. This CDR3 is CASSLAGASGGNEQFF. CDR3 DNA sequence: TGTGCCAGCAGCTTGGCCGGGGCTAGCGGGGGCAATGAGCAGTTCTTC.

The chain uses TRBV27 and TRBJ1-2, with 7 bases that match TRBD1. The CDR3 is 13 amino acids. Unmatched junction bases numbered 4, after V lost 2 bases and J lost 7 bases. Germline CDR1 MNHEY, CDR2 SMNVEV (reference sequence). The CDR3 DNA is TGTGCCAGCAGTTTAATAGGGGGCTCTGGCTACACCTTC. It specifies CASSLIGGSGYTF.

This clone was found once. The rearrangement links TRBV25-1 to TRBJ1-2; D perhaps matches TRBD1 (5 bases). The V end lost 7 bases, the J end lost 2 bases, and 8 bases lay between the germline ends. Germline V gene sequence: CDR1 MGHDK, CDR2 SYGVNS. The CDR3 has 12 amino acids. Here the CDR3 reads CASNKGNYGYTF. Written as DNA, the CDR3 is TGTGCCAGCAACAAGGGGAACTATGGCTACACCTTC.

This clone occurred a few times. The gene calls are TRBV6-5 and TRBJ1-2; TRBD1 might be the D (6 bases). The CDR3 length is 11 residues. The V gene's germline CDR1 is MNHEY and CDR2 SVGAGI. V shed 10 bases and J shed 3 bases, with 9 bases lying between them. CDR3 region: CATAGDYGYTF. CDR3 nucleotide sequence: TGTGCCACCGCAGGGGACTATGGCTACACCTTC.

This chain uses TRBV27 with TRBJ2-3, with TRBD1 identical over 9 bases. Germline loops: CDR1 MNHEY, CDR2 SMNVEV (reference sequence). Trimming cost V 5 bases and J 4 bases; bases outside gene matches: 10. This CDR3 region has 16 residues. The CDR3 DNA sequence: TGTGCCAGCAGTATAAACCGGGACAGGGTCCCAGATACGCAGTATTTT. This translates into CASSINRDRVPDTQYF.

CDR3 sequence reads: CACPGDRNADTQYF. The CDR3 nucleotides read TGTGCCTGCCCAGGGGACCGCAATGCGGATACGCAGTATTTT. The rearrangement uses TRBV30 and TRBJ2-3; possibly TRBD1 for D (6 bases). CDR3 length: 14 residues. The ends were cut back, 6 bases at V and 6 bases at J, with 19 bases in the middle. Germline loops: CDR1 GTSNPN, CDR2 SVGIG (reference sequence).